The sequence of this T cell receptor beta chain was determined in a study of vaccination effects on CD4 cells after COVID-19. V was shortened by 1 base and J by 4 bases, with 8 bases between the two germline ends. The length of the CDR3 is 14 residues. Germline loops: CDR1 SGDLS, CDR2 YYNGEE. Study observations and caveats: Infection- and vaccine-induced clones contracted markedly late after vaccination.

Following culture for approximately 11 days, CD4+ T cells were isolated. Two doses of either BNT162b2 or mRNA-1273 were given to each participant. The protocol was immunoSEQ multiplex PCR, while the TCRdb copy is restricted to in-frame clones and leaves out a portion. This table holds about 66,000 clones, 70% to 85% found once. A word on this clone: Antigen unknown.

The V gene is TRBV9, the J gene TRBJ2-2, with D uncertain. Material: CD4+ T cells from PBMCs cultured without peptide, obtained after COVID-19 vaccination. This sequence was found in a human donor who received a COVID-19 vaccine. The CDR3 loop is CASSVRWSTGELFF. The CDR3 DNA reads TGTGCCAGCAGCGTAAGGTGGAGCACCGGGGAGCTGTTTTTT.